This is a list of T cell receptor beta chains from one sample in a study of blood T cell repertoires in COVID-19. Only in-frame clones appear in the TCRdb table, and some are missing; sequencing was by immunoSEQ multiplex PCR. Counted here are around 230,000 clones, around four fifths occurring once; the ten biggest clones make up approximately 15%. Input material: PBMCs or T cells enriched from blood (not recorded which). The receptors shown here come from a man aged 40-49 years who had recovered from COVID-19. The CDR3 runs from the conserved cysteine through the conserved F or W. Each record gives: CDR3 protein, CDR3 length, J gene, V gene, D gene. D genes are given only for firm matches.

CDR3 protein: CSVETGIRNTEAFF
CDR3 length: 14
J gene: TRBJ1-1
V gene: TRBV29-1
D gene: NA

CDR3 protein: CASSAQGSQPQHF
CDR3 length: 13
J gene: TRBJ1-5
V gene: TRBV2
D gene: TRBD1

CDR3 protein: CASSFSEGDTEAFF
CDR3 length: 14
J gene: TRBJ1-1
V gene: TRBV5-4
D gene: NA

CDR3 protein: CASSLGLPPYNEQFF
CDR3 length: 15
J gene: TRBJ2-1
V gene: TRBV18
D gene: TRBD2

CDR3 protein: CASSLRGRAYGYTF
CDR3 length: 14
J gene: TRBJ1-2
V gene: TRBV28
D gene: TRBD1

CDR3 protein: CASSVNSGEGEQFF
CDR3 length: 14
J gene: TRBJ2-1
V gene: TRBV9
D gene: TRBD2

CDR3 protein: CASSQDRGPAAGYTF
CDR3 length: 15
J gene: TRBJ1-2
V gene: TRBV4-2
D gene: TRBD1

CDR3 protein: CASSPPRGTSGINEQFF
CDR3 length: 17
J gene: TRBJ2-1
V gene: TRBV18
D gene: TRBD2

CDR3 protein: CSVERGGGDTEAFF
CDR3 length: 14
J gene: TRBJ1-1
V gene: TRBV29-1
D gene: NA

CDR3 protein: CASSAPGQGGDEQFF
CDR3 length: 15
J gene: TRBJ2-1
V gene: TRBV11-3
D gene: TRBD1

CDR3 protein: CASSSGPREADTQYF
CDR3 length: 15
J gene: TRBJ2-3
V gene: TRBV6-5
D gene: TRBD2

CDR3 protein: CASNLDGSNQPQHF
CDR3 length: 14
J gene: TRBJ1-5
V gene: TRBV7-9
D gene: NA

CDR3 protein: CASSEAGLNTEAFF
CDR3 length: 14
J gene: TRBJ1-1
V gene: TRBV10-1
D gene: NA

CDR3 protein: CASSPRTGAADTQYF
CDR3 length: 15
J gene: TRBJ2-3
V gene: TRBV27
D gene: TRBD1

CDR3 protein: CATRDTLYEQYF
CDR3 length: 12
J gene: TRBJ2-7
V gene: TRBV27
D gene: NA

CDR3 protein: CASSAGTSPSHEQYF
CDR3 length: 15
J gene: TRBJ2-7
V gene: TRBV9
D gene: TRBD2

CDR3 protein: CASSSGAGTQYF
CDR3 length: 12
J gene: TRBJ2-3
V gene: TRBV28
D gene: NA

CDR3 protein: CASSPHRDSGNTIYF
CDR3 length: 15
J gene: TRBJ1-3
V gene: TRBV27
D gene: NA

CDR3 protein: CASSPRRGGGPTDTQYF
CDR3 length: 17
J gene: TRBJ2-3
V gene: TRBV11-2
D gene: TRBD2

CDR3 protein: CASSLVREGDNEQFF
CDR3 length: 15
J gene: TRBJ2-1
V gene: TRBV5-4
D gene: TRBD2

CDR3 protein: CASSPLWGPSSPLHF
CDR3 length: 15
J gene: TRBJ1-6
V gene: TRBV3-1/TRBV3-2
D gene: NA

CDR3 protein: CASSSSGTGYGYTF
CDR3 length: 14
J gene: TRBJ1-2
V gene: TRBV5-4
D gene: TRBD1

CDR3 protein: CATSRKGSGYEQYF
CDR3 length: 14
J gene: TRBJ2-7
V gene: TRBV15
D gene: NA

CDR3 protein: CASSRDRAGHEQYF
CDR3 length: 14
J gene: TRBJ2-7
V gene: TRBV5-4
D gene: TRBD1

CDR3 protein: CASAHRGMGTDTQYF
CDR3 length: 15
J gene: TRBJ2-3
V gene: TRBV9
D gene: TRBD1

CDR3 protein: CASREDRTGDTEAFF
CDR3 length: 15
J gene: TRBJ1-1
V gene: TRBV25-1
D gene: TRBD1

CDR3 protein: CASSVGLAAARSYNEQFF
CDR3 length: 18
J gene: TRBJ2-1
V gene: TRBV5-1
D gene: TRBD2

CDR3 protein: CASSQDLYGEGYTF
CDR3 length: 14
J gene: TRBJ1-2
V gene: TRBV14
D gene: NA

CDR3 protein: CASSVGTAADTQYF
CDR3 length: 14
J gene: TRBJ2-3
V gene: TRBV27
D gene: TRBD1

CDR3 protein: CASSSGLGDEQFF
CDR3 length: 13
J gene: TRBJ2-1
V gene: TRBV7-9
D gene: TRBD2

CDR3 protein: CASSAGFTSSYEQYF
CDR3 length: 15
J gene: TRBJ2-7
V gene: TRBV9
D gene: NA

CDR3 protein: CASSLSAGGASGYTF
CDR3 length: 15
J gene: TRBJ1-2
V gene: TRBV7-9
D gene: TRBD1

CDR3 protein: CASSVNTGELFF
CDR3 length: 12
J gene: TRBJ2-2
V gene: TRBV27
D gene: NA

CDR3 protein: CASSLFPGQSRDTQYF
CDR3 length: 16
J gene: TRBJ2-3
V gene: TRBV5-1
D gene: TRBD1

CDR3 protein: CASSPRLAVADTQYF
CDR3 length: 15
J gene: TRBJ2-3
V gene: TRBV18
D gene: TRBD2

CDR3 protein: CASTQDGGNTEAFF
CDR3 length: 14
J gene: TRBJ1-1
V gene: TRBV5-1
D gene: NA

CDR3 protein: CASRTSGTDTQYF
CDR3 length: 13
J gene: TRBJ2-3
V gene: TRBV11-1
D gene: TRBD2

CDR3 protein: CASRGGDNSGNTIYF
CDR3 length: 15
J gene: TRBJ1-3
V gene: TRBV28
D gene: NA

CDR3 protein: CAPGKGLSPKETQYF
CDR3 length: 15
J gene: TRBJ2-5
V gene: TRBV6-5
D gene: NA

CDR3 protein: CASSPPRGVMETQYF
CDR3 length: 15
J gene: TRBJ2-5
V gene: TRBV25-1
D gene: NA